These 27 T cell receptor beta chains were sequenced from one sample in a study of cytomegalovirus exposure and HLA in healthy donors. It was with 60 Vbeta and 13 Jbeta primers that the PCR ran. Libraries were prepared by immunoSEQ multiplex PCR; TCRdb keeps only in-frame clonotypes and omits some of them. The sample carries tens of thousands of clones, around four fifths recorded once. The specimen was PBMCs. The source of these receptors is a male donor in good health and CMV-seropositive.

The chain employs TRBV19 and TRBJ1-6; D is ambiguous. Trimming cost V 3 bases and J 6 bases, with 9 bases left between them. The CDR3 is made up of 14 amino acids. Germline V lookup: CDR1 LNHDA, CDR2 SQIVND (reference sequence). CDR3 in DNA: TGTGCCAGTAGTATCCCGAACTCTAATTCACCCCTCCACTTT. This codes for CASSIPNSNSPLHF.

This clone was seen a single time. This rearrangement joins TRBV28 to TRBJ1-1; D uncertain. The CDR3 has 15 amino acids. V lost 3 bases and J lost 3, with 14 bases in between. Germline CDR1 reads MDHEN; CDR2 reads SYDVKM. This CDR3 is CASSLTGIADTEAFF. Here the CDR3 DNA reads TGTGCCAGCAGTTTGACGGGGATTGCGGACACTGAAGCTTTCTTT.

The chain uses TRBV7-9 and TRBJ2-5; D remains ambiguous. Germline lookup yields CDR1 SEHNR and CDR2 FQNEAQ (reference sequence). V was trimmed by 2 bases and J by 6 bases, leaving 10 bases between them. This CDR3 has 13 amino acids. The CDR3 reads CASSLPLLKTQYF. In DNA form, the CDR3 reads TGTGCCAGCAGCTTACCCCTTCTTAAGACCCAGTACTTC.

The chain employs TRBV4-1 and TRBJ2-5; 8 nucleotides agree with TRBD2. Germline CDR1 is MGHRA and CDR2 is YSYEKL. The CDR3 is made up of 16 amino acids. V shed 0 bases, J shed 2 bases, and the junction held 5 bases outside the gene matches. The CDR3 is CASSQDRSGAQETQYF. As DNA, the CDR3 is TGCGCCAGCAGCCAAGATCGTAGCGGGGCGCAAGAGACCCAGTACTTC.

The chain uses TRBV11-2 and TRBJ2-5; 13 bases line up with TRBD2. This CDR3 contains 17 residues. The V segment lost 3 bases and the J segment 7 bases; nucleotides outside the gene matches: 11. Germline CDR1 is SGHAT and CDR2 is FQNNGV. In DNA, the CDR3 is TGTGCCAGCAGCTTCGGGACTAGCGGGGTGAGGGTAGGGACCCAGTACTTC. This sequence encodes CASSFGTSGVRVGTQYF.

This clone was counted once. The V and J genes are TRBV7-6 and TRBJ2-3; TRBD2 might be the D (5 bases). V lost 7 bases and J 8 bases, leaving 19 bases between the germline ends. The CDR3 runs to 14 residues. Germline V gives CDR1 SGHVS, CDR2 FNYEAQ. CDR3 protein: CASNTYGNQSTQYF. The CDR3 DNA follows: TGTGCCAGCAACACGTACGGGAATCAGAGTACGCAGTATTTT.

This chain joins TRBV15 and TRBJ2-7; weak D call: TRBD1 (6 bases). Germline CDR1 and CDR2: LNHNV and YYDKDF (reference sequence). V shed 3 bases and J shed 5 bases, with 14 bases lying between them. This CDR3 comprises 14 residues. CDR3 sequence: CATSRWDIIDEQYF. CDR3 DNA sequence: TGTGCCACCAGCAGGTGGGACATAATCGACGAGCAGTACTTC.

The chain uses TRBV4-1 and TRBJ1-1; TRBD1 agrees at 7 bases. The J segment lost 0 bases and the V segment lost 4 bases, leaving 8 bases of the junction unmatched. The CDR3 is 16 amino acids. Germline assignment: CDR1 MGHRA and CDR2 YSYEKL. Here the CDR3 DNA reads TGCGCCAGCAGCCTACGGACAGGAGAGATGAACACTGAAGCTTTCTTT. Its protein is CASSLRTGEMNTEAFF.

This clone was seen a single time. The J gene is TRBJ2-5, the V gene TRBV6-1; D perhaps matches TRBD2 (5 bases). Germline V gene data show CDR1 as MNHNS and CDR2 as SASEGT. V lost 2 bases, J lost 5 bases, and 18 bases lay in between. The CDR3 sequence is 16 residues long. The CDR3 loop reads CASSENSYNRGETQYF. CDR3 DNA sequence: TGTGCCAGCAGTGAAAACTCATACAATCGAGGGGAGACCCAGTACTTC.

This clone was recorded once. The CDR3 nucleotides are TGCGCCAGCAGCTTCACAGGGGGCTATACTGAAGCTTTCTTT. Translating it yields CASSFTGGYTEAFF. This chain uses TRBV5-1 with TRBJ1-1; 9 bases agree with TRBD1. The CDR3 has 14 residues. Germline values: CDR1 SGHRS, CDR2 YFSETQ. J was trimmed by 5 bases and V by 2 bases; bases with no gene match: 4.

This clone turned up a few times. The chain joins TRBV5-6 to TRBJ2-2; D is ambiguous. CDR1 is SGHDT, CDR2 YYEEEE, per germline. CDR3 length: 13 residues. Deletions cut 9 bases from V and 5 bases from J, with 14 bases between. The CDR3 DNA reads TGTGCCACCTCCATCGGAGTGACCGGGGAGCTGTTTTTT. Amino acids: CATSIGVTGELFF.

The CDR3 DNA follows: TGTGCCAGCAATAGGGCGGCGCCGGGGTTAGTAGCTTTCTTT. It codes for CASNRAAPGLVAFF. The chain carries TRBV28 and TRBJ1-1; D is unresolved. Trimming took 7 bases from V and 10 from J, leaving 22 bases between them. CDR3 length: 14 amino acids. Germline-derived CDR1 and CDR2 are MDHEN and SYDVKM.

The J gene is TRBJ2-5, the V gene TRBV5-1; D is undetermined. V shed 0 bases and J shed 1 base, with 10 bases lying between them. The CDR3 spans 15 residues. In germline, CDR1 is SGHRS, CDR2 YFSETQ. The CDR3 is CASSLASGSQETQYF. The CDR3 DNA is TGCGCCAGCAGCTTGGCATCAGGATCCCAAGAGACCCAGTACTTC.

CDR3 protein: CASSPLLTTGAVYGYTF. In nucleotides, the CDR3 is TGTGCCAGTAGTCCGCTACTCACGACAGGGGCGGTCTATGGCTACACCTTC. The chain has TRBV19 and TRBJ1-2, with 8 nucleotides matching TRBD1. The trim removed 5 bases at V and 4 bases at J, leaving 15 bases unmatched. Germline V CDR1 and CDR2: LNHDA, SQIVND (reference sequence). CDR3 length equals 17 residues.

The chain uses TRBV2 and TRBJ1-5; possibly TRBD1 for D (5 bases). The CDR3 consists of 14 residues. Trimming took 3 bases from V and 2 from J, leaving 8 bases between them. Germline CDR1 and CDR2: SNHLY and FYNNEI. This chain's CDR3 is CASSDRRGNQPQHF. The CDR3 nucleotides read TGTGCCAGCAGTGATCGCAGGGGCAATCAGCCCCAGCATTTT. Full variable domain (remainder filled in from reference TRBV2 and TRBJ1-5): EPEVTQTPSHQVTQMGQEVILRCVPISNHLYFYWYRQILGQKVEFLVSFYNNEISEKSEIFDDQFSVERPDGSNFTLKIRSTKLEDSAMYFCASSDRRGNQPQHFGDGTRLSIL.

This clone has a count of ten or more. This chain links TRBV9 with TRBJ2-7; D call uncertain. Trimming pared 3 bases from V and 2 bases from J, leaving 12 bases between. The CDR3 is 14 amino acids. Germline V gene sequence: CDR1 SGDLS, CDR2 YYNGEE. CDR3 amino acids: CASSAGPSTYEQYF. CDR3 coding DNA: TGTGCCAGCAGCGCCGGTCCATCTACCTACGAGCAGTACTTC. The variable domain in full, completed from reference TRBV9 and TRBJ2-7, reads DSGVTQTPKHLITATGQRVTLRCSPRSGDLSVYWYQQSLDQGLQFLIQYYNGEERAKGNILERFSAQQFPDLHSELNLSSLELGDSALYFCASSAGPSTYEQYFGPGTRLTVT.

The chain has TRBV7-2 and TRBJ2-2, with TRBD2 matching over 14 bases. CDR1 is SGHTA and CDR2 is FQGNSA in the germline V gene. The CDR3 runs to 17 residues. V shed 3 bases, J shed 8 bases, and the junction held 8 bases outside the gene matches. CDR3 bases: TGTGCCAGCAGCTTTAGACTAGCGGGAGGGAGTTCGGGGGAGCTGTTTTTT. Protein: CASSFRLAGGSSGELFF.

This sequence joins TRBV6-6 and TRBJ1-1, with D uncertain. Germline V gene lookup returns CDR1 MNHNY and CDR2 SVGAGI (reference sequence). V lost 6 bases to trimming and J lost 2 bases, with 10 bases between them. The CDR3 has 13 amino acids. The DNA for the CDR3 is TGTGCCAGCAGCCGGGTCATAAACACTGAAGCTTTCTTT. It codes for CASSRVINTEAFF.

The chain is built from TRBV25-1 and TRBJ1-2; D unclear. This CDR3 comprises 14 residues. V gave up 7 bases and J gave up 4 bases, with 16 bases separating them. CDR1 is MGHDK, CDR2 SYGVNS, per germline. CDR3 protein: CASTTLERTYGYTF. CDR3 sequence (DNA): TGTGCCAGCACGACGTTGGAGAGAACCTATGGCTACACCTTC.

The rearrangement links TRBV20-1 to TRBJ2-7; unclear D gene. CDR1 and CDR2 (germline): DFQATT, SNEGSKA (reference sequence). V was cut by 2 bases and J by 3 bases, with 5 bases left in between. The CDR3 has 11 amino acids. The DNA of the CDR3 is TGCAGTGCTAGACAAATCTACGAGCAGTACTTC. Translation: CSARQIYEQYF.

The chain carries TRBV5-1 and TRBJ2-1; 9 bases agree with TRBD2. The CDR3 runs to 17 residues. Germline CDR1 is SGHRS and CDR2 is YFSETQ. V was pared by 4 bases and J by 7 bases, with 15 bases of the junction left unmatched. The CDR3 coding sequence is TGCGCCAGCAGCGGGGGAATAGCGGGAGACCCACAGAATGAGCAGTTCTTC. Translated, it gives CASSGGIAGDPQNEQFF.

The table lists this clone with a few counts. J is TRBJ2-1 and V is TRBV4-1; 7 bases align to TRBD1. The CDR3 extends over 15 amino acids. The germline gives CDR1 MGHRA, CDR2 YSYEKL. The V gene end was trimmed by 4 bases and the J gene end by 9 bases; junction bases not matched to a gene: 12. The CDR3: CASSPTPDRVSEQFF. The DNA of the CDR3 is TGCGCCAGCAGCCCGACCCCCGACAGGGTCAGTGAGCAGTTCTTC.

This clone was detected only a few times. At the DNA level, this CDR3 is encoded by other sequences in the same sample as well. CDR3 bases: TGTGCCAGCAGTGAGGGAGATAGCTCCTACGAGCAGTACTTC. It specifies CASSEGDSSYEQYF. The rearrangement links TRBV6-1 to TRBJ2-7; D might be TRBD2 (5 bases). Trimming stripped 3 bases from V and 0 bases from J, with 9 bases between. CDR1 and CDR2 from the germline V gene are MNHNS and SASEGT. The CDR3 consists of 14 residues.

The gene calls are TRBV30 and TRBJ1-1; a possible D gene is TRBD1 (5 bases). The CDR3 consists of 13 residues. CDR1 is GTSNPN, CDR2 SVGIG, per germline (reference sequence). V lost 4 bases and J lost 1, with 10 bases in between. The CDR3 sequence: CAWNGDRNTEAFF. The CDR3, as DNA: TGTGCCTGGAACGGAGACAGGAACACTGAAGCTTTCTTT. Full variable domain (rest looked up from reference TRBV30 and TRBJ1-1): SQTIHQWPATLVQPVGSPLSLECTVEGTSNPNLYWYRQAAGRGLQLLFYSVGIGQISSEVPQNLSASRPQDRQFILSSKKLLLSDSGFYLCAWNGDRNTEAFFGQGTRLTVV.

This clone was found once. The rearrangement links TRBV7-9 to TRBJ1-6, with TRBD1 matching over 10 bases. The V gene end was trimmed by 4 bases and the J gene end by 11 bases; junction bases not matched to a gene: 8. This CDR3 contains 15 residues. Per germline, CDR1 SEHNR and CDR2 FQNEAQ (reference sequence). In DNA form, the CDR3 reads TGTGCCAGCAGCTCTGCCGGGACAGGGGAGGCACCCCTCCACTTT. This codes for CASSSAGTGEAPLHF.

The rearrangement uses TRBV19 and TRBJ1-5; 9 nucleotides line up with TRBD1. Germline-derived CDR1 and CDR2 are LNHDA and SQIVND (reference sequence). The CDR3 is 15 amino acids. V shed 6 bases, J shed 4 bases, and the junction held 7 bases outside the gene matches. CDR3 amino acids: CASRDAGQGNQPQHF. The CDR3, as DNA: TGTGCCAGTAGGGACGCGGGACAGGGAAATCAGCCCCAGCATTTT.

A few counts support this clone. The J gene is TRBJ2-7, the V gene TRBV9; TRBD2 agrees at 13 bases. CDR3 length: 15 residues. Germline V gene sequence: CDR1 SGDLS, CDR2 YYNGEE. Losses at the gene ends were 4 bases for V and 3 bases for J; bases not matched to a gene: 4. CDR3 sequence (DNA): TGTGCCAGCAGCCCGACTAGCGGGGGGTTCTACGAGCAGTACTTC. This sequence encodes CASSPTSGGFYEQYF.